This TCR beta chain was sequenced during a study of human versus mouse CDR3 diversity and MHC coevolution. Overall study results and limits: Among all groups, most of the three human donors showed least clonal inequality.

V lost 6 bases to trimming and J lost 2 bases, with 14 bases between them. Germline CDR1 reads MDHEN; CDR2 reads SYDVKM. CDR3 length equals 15 residues. Some clones are missing from TCRdb's copy, which holds only in-frame ones; the method was immunoSEQ multiplex PCR. Found here are 80,000 or so clones, approximately 92% of them singletons; the top ten hold 1.3%. With regard to this clone: Its specificity is not known.

This receptor was obtained from a person between 25 and 75 years old in good health. Input material: naive CD4+ T cells from blood. The subset: CD45RO-negative CD62L-positive naive CD4 T cells. The chain links TRBV28 to TRBJ1-5; D perhaps matches TRBD1 (5 bases). The CDR3 nucleotides are TGTGCCAGCAGCTGGGGGGGAGGCGGCAATCAGCCCCAGCATTTT. Its protein is CASSWGGGGNQPQHF.